Listed below are T cell receptor beta chains from one sample, sequenced in a study of identical twins. TCRdb re-derived calls from the 5' RACE reads in MiXCR, one entry per CDR3 protein. This table has 400,000 to 650,000 distinct CDR3 sequences, about 20% appearing once. These sequences were also reported in another study, on T cells expressing NK-cell markers.

Sequenced: CD4+ T cells sorted from blood. The source is a woman younger than 30 in good health. Both conserved end residues are part of each CDR3. D genes are given only for firm matches. Some rows have no size entry. The others give once, few or many, or a class for an expanded clone.

cdr3_nt,cdr3_aa,j_call,clone_size,d_call,v_call
TGTGCCAGCAGCTCCCCGAAGACGGGCAGAACCGGGGAGCTGTTTTTT,CASSSPKTGRTGELFF,TRBJ2-2,NA,NA,TRBV7-2
TGCAGTGCTAGTTCCTCAGGTTGGAACACTGAAGCTTTCTTT,CSASSSGWNTEAFF,TRBJ1-1,few,NA,TRBV20-1
TGTGCCAGCAAAATTTTAGTGGGGGGGGACAATGAGCAGTTCTTC,CASKILVGGDNEQFF,TRBJ2-1,many,TRBD2,TRBV6-1
TGTGCCAGCAGTCCCCAGACAGGCTATAACACTGAAGCTTTCTTT,CASSPQTGYNTEAFF,TRBJ1-1,few,NA,TRBV11-2
TGCAGTGCTAGAGGGACGGAGGACCTGCAGTTCTTC,CSARGTEDLQFF,TRBJ2-1,few,NA,TRBV20-1
TGTGCCAGCAGCTTAGAGGACAGATACTATGGCTACACCTTC,CASSLEDRYYGYTF,TRBJ1-2,NA,NA,TRBV7-8
TGCAGTGCGGGACAGGGGGGATACAATGAGCAGTTCTTC,CSAGQGGYNEQFF,TRBJ2-1,few,TRBD1,TRBV20-1
TGTGCCAGCAGCCCGGCCGGGACTAGCGGGAGCAATGAGCAGTTCTTC,CASSPAGTSGSNEQFF,TRBJ2-1,NA,TRBD2,TRBV7-6
TGTGCCAGCACCTTGGGACTAGCGGGGACCGGGGAGCTGTTTTTT,CASTLGLAGTGELFF,TRBJ2-2,few,TRBD2,TRBV27
TGTGCCATCAGTGACCCGGGACAGGGCCAAGAGACCCAGTACTTC,CAISDPGQGQETQYF,TRBJ2-5,NA,TRBD1,TRBV10-3
TGCGCCAGCAGCTTGGAGGCCGGGGGGGCCGCCTACAATGAGCAGTTCTTC,CASSLEAGGAAYNEQFF,TRBJ2-1,many,TRBD2,TRBV5-1
TGCGCCAGCAGCCAAGGGCAGGGATTCTCCTACAATGAGCAGTTCTTC,CASSQGQGFSYNEQFF,TRBJ2-1,few,NA,TRBV4-3
TGCAGTGCTAGAGATGGAAGCGGGCCCGGGGAGACCCAGTACTTC,CSARDGSGPGETQYF,TRBJ2-5,few,NA,TRBV20-1
TGTGCCAGCAGTGCCTTGGGGGGGGCAGTAGATACGCAGTATTTT,CASSALGGAVDTQYF,TRBJ2-3,NA,NA,TRBV25-1
TGTGCCAGCAGTGTAGGGGGGGGCGGAGCTGAAGCTTTCTTT,CASSVGGGGAEAFF,TRBJ1-1,once,NA,TRBV2
TGTGCCAGCAGCTTGAATTTGGCGGGGGGTGAGCAGTTCTTC,CASSLNLAGGEQFF,TRBJ2-1,NA,TRBD2,TRBV7-2
TGTGCCAGCAGTTTAAGGACTGGCTCAAATGAGCAGTTCTTC,CASSLRTGSNEQFF,TRBJ2-1,many,NA,TRBV12-3/TRBV12-4
TGCAGTGCTAGAGGGGGAGGTTTTAATGGCTACACCTTC,CSARGGGFNGYTF,TRBJ1-2,few,NA,TRBV20-1
TGTGCCAGCAGCCAAGATTGGCCGGGAGGGACCCAGTACTTC,CASSQDWPGGTQYF,TRBJ2-5,few,TRBD2,TRBV14
TGTGCCAGCAGTCCACGGACCAACCAAGGAAATTCACCCCTCCACTTT,CASSPRTNQGNSPLHF,TRBJ1-6,many,NA,TRBV7-2
TGTGCCAGCAGTTTAGGGGGCGAGGCCCCCCACTACACCTTC,CASSLGGEAPHYTF,TRBJ1-2,few,NA,TRBV27
TGCAGTGCTAGAAGGGGTGAGAACACTGAAGCTTTCTTT,CSARRGENTEAFF,TRBJ1-1,few,NA,TRBV20-1
TGCAGTGCCTGGAGGATGAGGAGTAGCACAGATACGCAGTATTTT,CSAWRMRSSTDTQYF,TRBJ2-3,few,NA,TRBV20-1
TGTGCCAGCAGCTTTGGCAGCGGGAGTTGGAACGAGCAGTACTTC,CASSFGSGSWNEQYF,TRBJ2-7,NA,TRBD2,TRBV7-2
TGCGCCAGCAGCTGGGGACCTGGGGATCAGCCCCAGCATTTT,CASSWGPGDQPQHF,TRBJ1-5,few,NA,TRBV5-1
TGTGCCAGCAGTTCGCCAGGTGCCACCGGGGAGCTGTTTTTT,CASSSPGATGELFF,TRBJ2-2,few,NA,TRBV12-3/TRBV12-4
TGTGCCACCAGCAGAGTGGGAGGTTTTGCCCCCGAGCAGTACTTC,CATSRVGGFAPEQYF,TRBJ2-7,NA,NA,TRBV15
TGTGCCAGCATTACACCAAATTCACCCCTCCACTTT,CASITPNSPLHF,TRBJ1-6,few,NA,TRBV6-6
TGTGCCTGGAGTGTAAGCGGGAGGGCATATGGGGAGCTGTTTTTT,CAWSVSGRAYGELFF,TRBJ2-2,NA,TRBD2,TRBV30
TGCGCCAGCAGCTTGGATGGGGTTACTGAAGCTTTCTTT,CASSLDGVTEAFF,TRBJ1-1,few,NA,TRBV5-1
TGCAGTGCTACCGACTATCTAGCGGGGGGCCAAGAGACCCAGTACTTC,CSATDYLAGGQETQYF,TRBJ2-5,few,TRBD2,TRBV20-1
TGTGCCATCAGTGAGTCGAGTCGGGGTCAAGAGACCCAGTACTTC,CAISESSRGQETQYF,TRBJ2-5,few,NA,TRBV10-3
TGCGCCAGCAGTGATGACCGGGCAGTCACAGATACGCAGTATTTT,CASSDDRAVTDTQYF,TRBJ2-3,NA,NA,TRBV10-1
TGTGCCAGCAGCGCCGATGGACTAGCGGGGGGAAGCACAGATACGCAGTATTTT,CASSADGLAGGSTDTQYF,TRBJ2-3,NA,TRBD2,TRBV9
TGCGCCAGCAGCTTACAGGGGGCGCAGAACACCGGGGAGCTGTTTTTT,CASSLQGAQNTGELFF,TRBJ2-2,once,TRBD1,TRBV5-1
TGTGCCAGCAGTTTCAGCCGTGGAAATGAGCAGTTCTTC,CASSFSRGNEQFF,TRBJ2-1,many,NA,TRBV12-3/TRBV12-4
TGCAGTGCTCCCGGGTCGTCCTCCCCGGATACGCAGTATTTT,CSAPGSSSPDTQYF,TRBJ2-3,NA,NA,TRBV20-1
TGTGCCAGCAGCCATGAACAGGGACTCGGTCACAATGAGCAGTTCTTC,CASSHEQGLGHNEQFF,TRBJ2-1,NA,NA,TRBV5-4
TGTGCCAGCAGCCCCGGACTAGCACGAAATGAGCAGTTCTTC,CASSPGLARNEQFF,TRBJ2-1,few,TRBD2,TRBV7-3
TGCGCCAGCAGCTCGGCCCCTCCACCCTACGAGCAGTACTTC,CASSSAPPPYEQYF,TRBJ2-7,NA,NA,TRBV5-1